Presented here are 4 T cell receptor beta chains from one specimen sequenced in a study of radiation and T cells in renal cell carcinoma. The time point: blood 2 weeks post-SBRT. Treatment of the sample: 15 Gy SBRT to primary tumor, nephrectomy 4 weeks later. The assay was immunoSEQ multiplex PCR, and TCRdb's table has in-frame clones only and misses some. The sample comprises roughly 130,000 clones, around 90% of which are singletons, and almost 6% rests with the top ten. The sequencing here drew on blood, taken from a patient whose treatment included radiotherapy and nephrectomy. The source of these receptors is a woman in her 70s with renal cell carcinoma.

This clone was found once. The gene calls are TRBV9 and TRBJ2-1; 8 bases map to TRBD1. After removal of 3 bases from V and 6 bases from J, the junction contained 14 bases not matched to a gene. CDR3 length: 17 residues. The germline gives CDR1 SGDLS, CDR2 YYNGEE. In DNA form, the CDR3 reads TGTGCCAGCAGCGATCACACGGACAGGGAGAATCGCAATGAGCAGTTCTTC. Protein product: CASSDHTDRENRNEQFF.

The CDR3 region has the DNA TGTGCCAGTAGTCCACCCTCTAGCGGGGGCCACAATGAGCAGTTCTTC. Translated: CASSPPSSGGHNEQFF. This chain connects TRBV19 to TRBJ2-1; TRBD2 aligns across 10 bases. CDR3 length: 16 residues. Germline assignment: CDR1 LNHDA and CDR2 SQIVND (reference sequence). V lost 5 bases and J lost 5; bases outside the gene matches: 9.

The CDR3 nucleotides read TGTGCCAGCAGCGGCGGGGGGGCCTTAATCGGAAACGAGCAGTACTTC. Translating gives CASSGGGALIGNEQYF. V is TRBV5-4 and J is TRBJ2-7; TRBD2 aligns across 9 bases. Germline V gene sequence: CDR1 SGHNT, CDR2 YYREEE (reference sequence). V trimming: 4 bases; J trimming: 5 bases; junction bases outside the gene matches: 13. The CDR3 loop spans 16 amino acids.

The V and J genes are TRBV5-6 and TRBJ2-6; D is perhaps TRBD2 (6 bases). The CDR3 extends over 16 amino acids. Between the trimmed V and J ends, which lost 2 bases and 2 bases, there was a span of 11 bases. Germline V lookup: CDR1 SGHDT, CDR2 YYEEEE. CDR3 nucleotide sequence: TGTGCCAGCAGCTTACTGGGGGAGGCTGGGGCCAACGTCCTGACTTTC. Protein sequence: CASSLLGEAGANVLTF. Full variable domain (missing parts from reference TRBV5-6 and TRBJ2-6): DAGVTQSPTHLIKTRGQQVTLRCSPKSGHDTVSWYQQALGQGPQFIFQYYEEEERQRGNFPDRFSGHQFPNYSSELNVNALLLGDSALYLCASSLLGEAGANVLTFGAGSRLTVL.